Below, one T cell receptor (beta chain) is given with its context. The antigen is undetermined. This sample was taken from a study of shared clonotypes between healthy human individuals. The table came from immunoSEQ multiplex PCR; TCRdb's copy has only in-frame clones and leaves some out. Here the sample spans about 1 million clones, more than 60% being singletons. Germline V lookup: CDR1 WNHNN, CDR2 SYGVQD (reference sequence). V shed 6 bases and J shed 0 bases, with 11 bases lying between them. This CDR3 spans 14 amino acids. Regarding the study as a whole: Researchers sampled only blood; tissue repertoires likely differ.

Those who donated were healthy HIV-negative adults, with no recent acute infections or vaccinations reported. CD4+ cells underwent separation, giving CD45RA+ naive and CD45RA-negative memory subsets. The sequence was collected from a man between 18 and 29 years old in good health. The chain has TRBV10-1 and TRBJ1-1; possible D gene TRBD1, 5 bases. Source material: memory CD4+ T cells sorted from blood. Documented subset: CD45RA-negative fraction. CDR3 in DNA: TGCGCCAGCAGCGCCGACAGACTGAACACTGAAGCTTTCTTT. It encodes CASSADRLNTEAFF.